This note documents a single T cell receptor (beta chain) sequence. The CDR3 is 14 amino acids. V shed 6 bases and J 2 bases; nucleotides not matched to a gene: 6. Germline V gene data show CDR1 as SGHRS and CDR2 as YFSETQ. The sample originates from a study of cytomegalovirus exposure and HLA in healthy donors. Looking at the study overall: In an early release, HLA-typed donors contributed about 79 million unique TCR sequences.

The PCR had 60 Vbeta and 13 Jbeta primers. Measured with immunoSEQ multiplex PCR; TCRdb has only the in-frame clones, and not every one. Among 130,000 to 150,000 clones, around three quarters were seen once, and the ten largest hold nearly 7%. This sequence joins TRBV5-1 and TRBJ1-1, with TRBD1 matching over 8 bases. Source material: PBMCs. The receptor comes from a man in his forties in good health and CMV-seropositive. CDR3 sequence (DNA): TGCGCCAGCAACCGGGACAGGATAAACACTGAAGCTTTCTTT. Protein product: CASNRDRINTEAFF.